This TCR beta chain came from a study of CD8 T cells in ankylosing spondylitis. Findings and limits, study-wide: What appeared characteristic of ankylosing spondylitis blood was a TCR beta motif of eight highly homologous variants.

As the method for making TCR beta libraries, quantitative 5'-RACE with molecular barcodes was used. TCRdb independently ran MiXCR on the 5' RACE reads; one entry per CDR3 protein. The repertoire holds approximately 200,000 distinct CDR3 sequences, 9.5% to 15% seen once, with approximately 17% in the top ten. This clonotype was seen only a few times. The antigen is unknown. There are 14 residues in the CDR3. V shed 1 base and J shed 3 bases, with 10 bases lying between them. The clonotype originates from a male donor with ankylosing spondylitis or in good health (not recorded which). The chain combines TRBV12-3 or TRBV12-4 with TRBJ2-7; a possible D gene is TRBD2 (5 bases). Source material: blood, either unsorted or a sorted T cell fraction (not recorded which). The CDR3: CASSLGTSYYEQYF. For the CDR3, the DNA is TGTGCCAGCAGTTTAGGGACTTCCTACTACGAGCAGTACTTC.